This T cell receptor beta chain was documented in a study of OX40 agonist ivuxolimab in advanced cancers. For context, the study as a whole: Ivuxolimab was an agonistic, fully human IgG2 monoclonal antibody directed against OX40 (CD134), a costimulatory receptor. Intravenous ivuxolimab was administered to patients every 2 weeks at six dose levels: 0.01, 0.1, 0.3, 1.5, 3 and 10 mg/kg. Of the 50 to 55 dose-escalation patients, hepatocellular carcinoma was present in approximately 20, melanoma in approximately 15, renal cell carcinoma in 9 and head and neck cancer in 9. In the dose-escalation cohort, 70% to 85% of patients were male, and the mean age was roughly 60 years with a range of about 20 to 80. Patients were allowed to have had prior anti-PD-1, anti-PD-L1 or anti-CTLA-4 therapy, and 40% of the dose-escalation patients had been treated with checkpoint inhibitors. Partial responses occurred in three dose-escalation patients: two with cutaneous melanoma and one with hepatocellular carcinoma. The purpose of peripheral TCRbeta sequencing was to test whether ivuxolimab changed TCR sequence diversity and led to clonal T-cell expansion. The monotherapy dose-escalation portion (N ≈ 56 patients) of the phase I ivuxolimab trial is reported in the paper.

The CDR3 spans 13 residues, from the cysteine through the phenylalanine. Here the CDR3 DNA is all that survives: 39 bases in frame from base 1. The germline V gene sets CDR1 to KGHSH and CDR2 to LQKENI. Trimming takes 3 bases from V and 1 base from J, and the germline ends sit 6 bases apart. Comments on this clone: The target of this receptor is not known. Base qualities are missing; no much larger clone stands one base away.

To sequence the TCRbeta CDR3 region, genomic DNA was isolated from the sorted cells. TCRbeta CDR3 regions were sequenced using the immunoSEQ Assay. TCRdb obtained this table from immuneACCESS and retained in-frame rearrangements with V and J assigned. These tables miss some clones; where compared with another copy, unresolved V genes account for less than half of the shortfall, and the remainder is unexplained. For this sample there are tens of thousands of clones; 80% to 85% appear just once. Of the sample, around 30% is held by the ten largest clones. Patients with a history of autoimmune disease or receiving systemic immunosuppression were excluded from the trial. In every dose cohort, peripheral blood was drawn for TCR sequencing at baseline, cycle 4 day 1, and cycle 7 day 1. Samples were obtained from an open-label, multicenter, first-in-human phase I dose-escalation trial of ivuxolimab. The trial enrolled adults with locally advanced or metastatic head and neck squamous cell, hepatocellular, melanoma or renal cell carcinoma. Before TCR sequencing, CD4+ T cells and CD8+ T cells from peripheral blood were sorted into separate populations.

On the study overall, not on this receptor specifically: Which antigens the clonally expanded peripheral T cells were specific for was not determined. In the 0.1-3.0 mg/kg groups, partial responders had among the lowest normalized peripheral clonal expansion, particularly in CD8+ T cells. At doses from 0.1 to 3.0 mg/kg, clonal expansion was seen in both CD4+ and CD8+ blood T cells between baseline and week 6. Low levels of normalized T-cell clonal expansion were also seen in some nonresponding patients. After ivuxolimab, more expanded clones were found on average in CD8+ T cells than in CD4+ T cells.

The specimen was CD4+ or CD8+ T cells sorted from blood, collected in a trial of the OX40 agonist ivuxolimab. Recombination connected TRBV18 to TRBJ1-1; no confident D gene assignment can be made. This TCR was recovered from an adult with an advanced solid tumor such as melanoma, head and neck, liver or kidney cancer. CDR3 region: CASSPDWNTEAFF. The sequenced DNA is TGTGCCAGCTCACCGGACTGGAACACTGAAGCTTTCTTT.